This is a list of T cell receptor beta chains from one sample in a study of T cells in Graves' hyperthyroidism and ophthalmopathy. Each CDR3 protein is one row after TCRdb ran MiXCR on the multiplex PCR reads. The sample lists 200,000 to 250,000 distinct CDR3 sequences; approximately 16% were seen once. The sample was blood. All receptors derive from a woman between 18 and 29 years old with Graves' ophthalmopathy. CDR3s include the opening cysteine and the closing phenylalanine or tryptophan. The D gene is left open where the match is weak. Clone size is not always given. Where it is, it says once, few, many or a class for expanded clones.

TRBV5-1	.	TRBJ1-1	few	CASSSYGQATEAFF	TGCGCCAGCAGCTCCTACGGGCAGGCCACTGAAGCTTTCTTT
TRBV20-1	.	TRBJ1-5	many	CSARDLGANGQPQHF	TGCAGTGCTAGAGATCTGGGGGCGAATGGCCAGCCCCAGCATTTT
TRBV28	TRBD2	TRBJ2-3	once	CASSRRSGGAADTQYF	TGTGCCAGCAGTCGTCGTAGCGGGGGGGCTGCAGATACGCAGTATTTT
TRBV5-1	.	TRBJ2-3	many	CASSEQRGPTDTQYF	TGCGCCAGCAGCGAGCAGAGGGGCCCCACAGATACGCAGTATTTT
TRBV9	TRBD2	TRBJ2-3	.	CASSVVAGKGADTQYF	TGTGCCAGCAGCGTAGTAGCGGGGAAGGGCGCAGATACGCAGTATTTT
TRBV4-1	TRBD2	TRBJ2-2	few	CASSQDFTGGWTGELFF	TGCGCCAGCAGCCAAGATTTTACCGGGGGGTGGACCGGGGAGCTGTTTTTT
TRBV11-2	.	TRBJ2-7	many	CASSLTGHEQYF	TGTGCCAGCAGCTTAACAGGCCACGAGCAGTACTTC
TRBV20-1	TRBD1	TRBJ2-5	many	CSARDRTGVQTQYF	TGCAGTGCTAGAGACAGAACAGGGGTACAGACCCAGTACTTC
TRBV6-5	.	TRBJ1-6	.	CASSYSITDSYNSPLHF	TGTGCCAGCAGTTACTCGATAACGGACTCTTATAATTCACCCCTCCACTTT
TRBV20-1	.	TRBJ1-5	once	CSARTSDNQPQHF	TGCAGTGCTAGGACTAGCGACAATCAGCCCCAGCATTTT
TRBV12-3/TRBV12-4	.	TRBJ1-1	many	CASSLRTANTEAFF	TGTGCCAGCAGTTTGAGGACAGCGAACACTGAAGCTTTCTTT
TRBV7-6	TRBD2	TRBJ2-3	many	CASSLGLLAGGQDTQYF	TGTGCCAGCAGCTTAGGGTTACTAGCGGGGGGACAAGATACGCAGTATTTT
TRBV12-3/TRBV12-4	TRBD2	TRBJ2-5	.	CASTLGLAGAGGETQYF	TGTGCCAGCACCTTGGGACTAGCGGGAGCGGGTGGAGAGACCCAGTACTTC
TRBV10-2	.	TRBJ1-6	few	CASSEGAPPLHF	TGCGCCAGCAGTGAAGGGGCCCCCCCCCTCCACTTT
TRBV20-1	TRBD1	TRBJ1-3	many	CSALGQGQNTIYF	TGCAGTGCTCTGGGACAGGGGCAAAACACCATATATTTT
TRBV7-2	.	TRBJ2-5	many	CASSFQLGTQYF	TGTGCCAGCAGCTTTCAGCTCGGGACCCAGTACTTC
TRBV15	TRBD2	TRBJ2-2	.	CATSRRTTRAGENTGELVF	TGTGCCACCAGCAGACGGACGACTCGGGCGGGGGAGAACACCGGGGAGCTGGTTTTT
TRBV28	TRBD1	TRBJ2-2	many	CASSTRDRGTGELFF	TGTGCCAGCAGTACCCGGGACAGGGGCACCGGGGAGCTGTTTTTT
TRBV19	.	TRBJ2-7	.	CASSIAGRDAQWGAYEQYF	TGTGCCAGTAGTATCGCCGGCCGGGACGCTCAGTGGGGTGCCTACGAGCAGTACTTC
TRBV18	.	TRBJ2-3	many	CASSPGAGPTDTQYF	TGTGCCAGCTCACCAGGGGCGGGACCAACAGATACGCAGTATTTT
TRBV7-9	.	TRBJ2-7	many	CASSLGRGYSYEQYF	TGTGCCAGCAGCTTAGGGAGGGGGTACTCCTACGAGCAGTACTTC
TRBV4-2	.	TRBJ1-2	many	CASSQEGQGTNYGYTF	TGTGCCAGCAGCCAAGAAGGTCAGGGGACAAACTATGGCTACACCTTC
TRBV20-1	.	TRBJ2-5	many	CSARAGPVETQYF	TGCAGTGCTAGAGCGGGCCCCGTGGAGACCCAGTACTTC
TRBV5-4	TRBD2	TRBJ2-1	many	CASSAGAGVYNEQFF	TGTGCCAGCAGCGCGGGAGCGGGAGTGTACAATGAGCAGTTCTTC
TRBV12-3/TRBV12-4	.	TRBJ2-4	many	CASSLGGGMTKNIQYF	TGTGCCAGCAGTTTAGGAGGGGGGATGACCAAAAACATTCAGTACTTC
TRBV3-1	.	TRBJ1-1	many	CASSLPDRNTEAFF	TGTGCCAGCAGCCTCCCCGACAGGAACACTGAAGCTTTCTTT
TRBV6-2/TRBV6-3	TRBD2	TRBJ2-7	many	CASSYEGLAGVGYEQYF	TGTGCCAGCAGTTACGAAGGACTAGCGGGAGTGGGCTACGAGCAGTACTTC
TRBV27	.	TRBJ1-4	few	CASSLSTGVKKLFF	TGTGCCAGCAGTTTATCGACCGGAGTTAAAAAACTGTTTTTT
TRBV3-1	.	TRBJ2-5	many	CASSRPSRYAETQYF	TGTGCCAGCAGCCGCCCTTCTAGATATGCAGAGACCCAGTACTTC
TRBV5-8	.	TRBJ2-7	.	CASSLVRSEQYF	TGTGCCAGCAGCTTGGTCCGATCCGAGCAGTACTTC
TRBV5-6	.	TRBJ2-2	many	CASSLNFGELFF	TGTGCCAGCAGCTTAAATTTCGGGGAGCTGTTTTTT
TRBV7-8	.	TRBJ2-1	many	CASSLPGYGYNEQFF	TGTGCCAGCAGCTTACCGGGGTACGGGTACAATGAGCAGTTCTTC
TRBV7-2	.	TRBJ1-5	many	CASSPDRNSNQPQHF	TGTGCCAGCAGCCCGGACAGAAATAGCAATCAGCCCCAGCATTTT
TRBV10-3	.	TRBJ2-1	few	CAISEAEQYNEQFF	TGTGCCATCAGTGAGGCGGAGCAATACAATGAGCAGTTCTTC
TRBV18	TRBD1	TRBJ1-4	many	CASSRDRTALEKLFF	TGTGCCAGCTCACGGGACAGGACGGCCCTAGAAAAACTGTTTTTT
TRBV18	.	TRBJ1-1	many	CASSPQTDTEAFF	TGTGCCAGCTCACCACAGACCGACACTGAAGCTTTCTTT
TRBV29-1	.	TRBJ1-5	many	CSVEDGSWGPQHF	TGCAGCGTTGAAGACGGATCCTGGGGGCCCCAGCATTTT
TRBV6-2/TRBV6-3	TRBD1	TRBJ2-7	many	CASSYRDRAPYEQYF	TGTGCCAGCAGTTACCGGGACAGGGCCCCGTACGAGCAGTACTTC
TRBV7-9	.	TRBJ2-1	many	CASSIPQDGSSYNEQFF	TGTGCCAGCAGCATCCCCCAAGACGGGAGCTCCTACAATGAGCAGTTCTTC
TRBV28	.	TRBJ2-5	many	CASGGEAYQETQYF	TGTGCCAGCGGCGGTGAGGCCTACCAAGAGACCCAGTACTTC
TRBV28	.	TRBJ2-4	many	CASSLNLLTLAKNIQYF	TGTGCCAGCAGTTTGAATCTTCTTACACTGGCCAAAAACATTCAGTACTTC
TRBV7-2	TRBD1	TRBJ1-5	many	CASSQTGGNNQPQHF	TGTGCCAGCAGCCAAACAGGGGGAAACAATCAGCCCCAGCATTTT
TRBV7-8	.	TRBJ1-1	many	CASSLLSGNTEAFF	TGTGCCAGCAGCTTATTATCTGGAAACACTGAAGCTTTCTTT
TRBV28	TRBD2	TRBJ2-7	.	CASSFLLTSGTRKQYF	TGTGCCAGCAGTTTCCTACTCACTAGCGGGACTAGGAAGCAGTACTTC